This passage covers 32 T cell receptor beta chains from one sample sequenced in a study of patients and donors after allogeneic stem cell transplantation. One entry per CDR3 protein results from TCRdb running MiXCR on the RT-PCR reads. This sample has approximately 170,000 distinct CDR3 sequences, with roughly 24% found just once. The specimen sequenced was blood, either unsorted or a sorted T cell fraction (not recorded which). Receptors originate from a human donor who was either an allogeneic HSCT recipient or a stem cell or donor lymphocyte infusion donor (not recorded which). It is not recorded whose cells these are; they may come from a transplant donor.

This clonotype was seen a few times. The CDR3 DNA reads as TGTGCCAGCACCGATTCCTGGGTTGCCCACGAGCAGTACTTC. Protein sequence: CASTDSWVAHEQYF. The J gene is TRBJ2-7, the V gene TRBV2, with unresolved D. There are 14 residues in the CDR3. Looked up from germline, CDR1 is SNHLY and CDR2 is FYNNEI. Trimming removed 7 bases at V and 5 bases at J, with 18 bases between.

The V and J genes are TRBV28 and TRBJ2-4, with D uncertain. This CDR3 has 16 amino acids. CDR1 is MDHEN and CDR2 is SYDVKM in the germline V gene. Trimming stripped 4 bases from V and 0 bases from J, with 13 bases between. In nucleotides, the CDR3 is TGTGCCAGCAGTTCCGGCAAGGGTCTAGCCAAAAACATTCAGTACTTC. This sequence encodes CASSSGKGLAKNIQYF.

Written as DNA, the CDR3 is TGTGCCAGCTCCCCCTCCCAGGACAGATATACCGGGGAGCTGTTTTTT. Its protein is CASSPSQDRYTGELFF. The rearrangement uses TRBV18 and TRBJ2-2; TRBD1 is a possible D gene (6 bases). CDR1 KGHSH and CDR2 LQKENI come from the germline V gene. This CDR3 comprises 16 residues. V lost 6 bases and J lost 5, with 19 bases in between.

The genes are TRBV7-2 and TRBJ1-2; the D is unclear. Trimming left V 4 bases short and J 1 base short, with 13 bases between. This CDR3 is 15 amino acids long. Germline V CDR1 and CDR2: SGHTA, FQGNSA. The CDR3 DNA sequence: TGTGCCAGCAGCTCCCACGGGCAGCTTAACTATGGCTACACCTTC. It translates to CASSSHGQLNYGYTF.

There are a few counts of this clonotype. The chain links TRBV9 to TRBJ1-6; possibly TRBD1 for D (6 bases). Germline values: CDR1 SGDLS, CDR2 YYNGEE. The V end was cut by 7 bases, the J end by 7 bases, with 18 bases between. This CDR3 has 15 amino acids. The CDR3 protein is CASGRGVQLNSPLHF. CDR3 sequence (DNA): TGTGCCAGCGGTAGGGGGGTCCAACTAAATTCACCCCTCCACTTT.

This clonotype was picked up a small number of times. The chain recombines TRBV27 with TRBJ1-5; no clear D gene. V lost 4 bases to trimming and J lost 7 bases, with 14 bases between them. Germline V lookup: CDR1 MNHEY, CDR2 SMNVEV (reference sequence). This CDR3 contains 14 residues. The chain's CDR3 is CASSSHGRWQPQHF. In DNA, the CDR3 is TGTGCCAGCAGTTCCCACGGCCGATGGCAGCCCCAGCATTTT.

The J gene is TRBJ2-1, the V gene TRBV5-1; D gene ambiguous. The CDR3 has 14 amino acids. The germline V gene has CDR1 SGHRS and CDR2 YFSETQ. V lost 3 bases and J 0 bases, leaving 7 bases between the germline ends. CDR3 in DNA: TGCGCCAGCAGCTGGGTGGGCTCCTACAATGAGCAGTTCTTC. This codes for CASSWVGSYNEQFF. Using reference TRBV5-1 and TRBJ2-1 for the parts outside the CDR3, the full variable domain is KAGVTQTPRYLIKTRGQQVTLSCSPISGHRSVSWYQQTPGQGLQFLFEYFSETQRNKGNFPGRFSGRQFSNSRSEMNVSTLELGDSALYLCASSWVGSYNEQFFGPGTRLTVL.

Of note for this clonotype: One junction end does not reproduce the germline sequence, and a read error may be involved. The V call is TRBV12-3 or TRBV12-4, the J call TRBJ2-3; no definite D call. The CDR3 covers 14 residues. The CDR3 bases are TGTGCCGGCAGTATCAGAGAGTGGCGAGATACGCAGTATTTT. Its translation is CAGSIREWRDTQYF.

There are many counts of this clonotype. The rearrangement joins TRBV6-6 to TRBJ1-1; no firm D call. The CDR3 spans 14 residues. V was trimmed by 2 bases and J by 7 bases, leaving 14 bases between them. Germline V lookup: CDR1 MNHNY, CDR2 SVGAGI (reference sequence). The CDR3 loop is CASSYVSTGGEAFF. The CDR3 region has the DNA TGTGCCAGCAGTTACGTCTCTACGGGAGGTGAAGCTTTCTTT.

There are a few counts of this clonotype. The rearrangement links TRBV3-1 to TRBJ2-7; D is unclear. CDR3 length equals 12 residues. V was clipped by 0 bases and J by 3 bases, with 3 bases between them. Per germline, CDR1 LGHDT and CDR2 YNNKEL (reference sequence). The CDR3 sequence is CASSQDYYEQYF. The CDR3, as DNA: TGTGCCAGCAGCCAAGATTACTACGAGCAGTACTTC.

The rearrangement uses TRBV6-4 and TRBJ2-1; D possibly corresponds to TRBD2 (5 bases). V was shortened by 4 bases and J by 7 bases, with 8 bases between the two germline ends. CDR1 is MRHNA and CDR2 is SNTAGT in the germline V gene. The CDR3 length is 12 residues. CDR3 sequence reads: CASSGGGNEQFF. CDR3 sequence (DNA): TGTGCCAGCAGTGGTGGCGGGAATGAGCAGTTCTTC.

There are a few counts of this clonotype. CDR3 in DNA: TGTGCCACCACCCGGGACGATAACAATGAGCAGTTCTTC. The encoded protein is CATTRDDNNEQFF. J is TRBJ2-1 and V is TRBV10-3; D could derive from TRBD1 or TRBD2 (5 bases each). Between the trimmed V and J ends, which lost 10 bases and 5 bases, there was a span of 15 bases. CDR3 length: 13 residues. CDR1 and CDR2 from the germline V gene are ENHRY and SYGVKD.

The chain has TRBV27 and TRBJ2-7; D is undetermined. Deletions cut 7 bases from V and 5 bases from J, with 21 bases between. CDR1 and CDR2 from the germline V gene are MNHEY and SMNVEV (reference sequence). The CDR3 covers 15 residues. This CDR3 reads CASNPDSYTMNEQYF. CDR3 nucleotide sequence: TGTGCCAGCAATCCCGATTCGTACACCATGAACGAGCAGTACTTC.

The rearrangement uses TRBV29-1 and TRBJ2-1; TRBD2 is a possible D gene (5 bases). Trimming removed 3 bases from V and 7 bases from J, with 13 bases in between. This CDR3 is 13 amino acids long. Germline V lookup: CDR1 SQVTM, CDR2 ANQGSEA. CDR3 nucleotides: TGCAGCGTTGAGGACGGGATCCTGAATGAGCAGTTCTTC. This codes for CSVEDGILNEQFF.

Written as DNA, the CDR3 is TGTGCCAGTAGTATGATTGGGGGTGTCTATGGCTACACCTTC. This encodes CASSMIGGVYGYTF. The rearrangement joins TRBV19 to TRBJ1-2, with a possible D match to TRBD1 (5 bases). Trimming took off 3 bases at V and 4 bases at J, with 12 bases between the two ends. CDR1 LNHDA and CDR2 SQIVND come from the germline V gene (reference sequence). The CDR3 runs 14 residues.

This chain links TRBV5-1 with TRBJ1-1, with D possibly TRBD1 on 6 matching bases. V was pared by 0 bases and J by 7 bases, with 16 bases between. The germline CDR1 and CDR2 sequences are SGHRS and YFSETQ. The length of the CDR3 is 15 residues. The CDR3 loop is CASSLVLAGAGEAFF. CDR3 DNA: TGCGCCAGCAGCTTGGTCCTAGCGGGGGCCGGTGAAGCTTTCTTT.

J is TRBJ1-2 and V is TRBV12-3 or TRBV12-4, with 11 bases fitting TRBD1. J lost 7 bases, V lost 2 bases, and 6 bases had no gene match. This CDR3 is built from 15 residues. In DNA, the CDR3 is TGTGCCAGCAGTTTACAGCGGGACAGGGGGTTTGGCTACACCTTC. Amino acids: CASSLQRDRGFGYTF.

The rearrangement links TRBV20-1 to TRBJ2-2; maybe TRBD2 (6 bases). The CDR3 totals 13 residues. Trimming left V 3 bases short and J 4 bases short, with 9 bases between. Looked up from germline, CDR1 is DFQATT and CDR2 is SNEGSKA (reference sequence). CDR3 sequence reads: CSARTSLTGELFF. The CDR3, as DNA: TGCAGTGCTAGGACTAGTCTCACCGGGGAGCTGTTTTTT.

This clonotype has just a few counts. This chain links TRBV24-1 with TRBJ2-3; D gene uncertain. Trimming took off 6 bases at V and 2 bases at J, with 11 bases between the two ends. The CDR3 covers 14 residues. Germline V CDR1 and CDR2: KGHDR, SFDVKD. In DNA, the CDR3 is TGTGCCACCAGTAAGGACGATTACACAGATACGCAGTATTTT. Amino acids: CATSKDDYTDTQYF.

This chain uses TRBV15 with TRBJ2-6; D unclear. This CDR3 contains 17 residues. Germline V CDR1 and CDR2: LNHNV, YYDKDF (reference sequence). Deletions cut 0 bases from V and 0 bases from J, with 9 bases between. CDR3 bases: TGTGCCACCAGCAGAGAACCACGCGTCTCTGGGGCCAACGTCCTGACTTTC. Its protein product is CATSREPRVSGANVLTF.

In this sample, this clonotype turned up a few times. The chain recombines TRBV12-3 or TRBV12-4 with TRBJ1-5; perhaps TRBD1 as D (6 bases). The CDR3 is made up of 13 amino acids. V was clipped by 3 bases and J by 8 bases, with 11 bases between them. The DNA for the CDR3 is TGTGCCAGCAGTTTGGAACAGGGAGAGCCCCAGCATTTT. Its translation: CASSLEQGEPQHF.

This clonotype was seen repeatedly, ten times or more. DNA of the CDR3: TGTGCCAGCAGTTTAAGAGGGGGCCCTAACTATGGCTACACCTTC. Its translation is CASSLRGGPNYGYTF. The chain is built from TRBV12-3 or TRBV12-4 and TRBJ1-2; 7 positions agree with TRBD1. V dropped 2 bases and J dropped 0; count of bases not matched to a gene: 3. This CDR3 is built from 15 residues.

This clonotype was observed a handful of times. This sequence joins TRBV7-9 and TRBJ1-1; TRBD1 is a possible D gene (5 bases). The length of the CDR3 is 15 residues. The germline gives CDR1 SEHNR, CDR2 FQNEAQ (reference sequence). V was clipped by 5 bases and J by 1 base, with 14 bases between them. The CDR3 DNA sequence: TGTGCCAGCAGCAATGGCGGGGCTGGGAACACTGAAGCTTTCTTT. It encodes CASSNGGAGNTEAFF.

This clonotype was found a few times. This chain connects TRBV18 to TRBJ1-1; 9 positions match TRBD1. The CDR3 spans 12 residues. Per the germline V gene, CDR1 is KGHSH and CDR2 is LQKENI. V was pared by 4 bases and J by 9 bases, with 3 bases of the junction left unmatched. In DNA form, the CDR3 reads TGTGCCAGCTCACGGGACAGGGAACAAGCTTTCTTT. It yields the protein CASSRDREQAFF.

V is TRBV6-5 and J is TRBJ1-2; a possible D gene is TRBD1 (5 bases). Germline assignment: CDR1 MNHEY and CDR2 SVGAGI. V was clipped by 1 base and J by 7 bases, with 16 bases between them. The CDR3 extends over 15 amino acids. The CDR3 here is CASSYWARTRGGYTF. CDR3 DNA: TGTGCCAGCAGTTACTGGGCCCGGACAAGAGGTGGCTACACCTTC.

The CDR3 DNA follows: TGTGCCAGCCGGCCCCTTAATTCACCCCTCCACTTT. Protein product: CASRPLNSPLHF. The gene calls are TRBV6-5 and TRBJ1-6; D is unresolved. From germline, CDR1 is MNHEY and CDR2 SVGAGI. The CDR3 spans 12 residues. V was pared by 8 bases and J by 6 bases, with 8 bases between.

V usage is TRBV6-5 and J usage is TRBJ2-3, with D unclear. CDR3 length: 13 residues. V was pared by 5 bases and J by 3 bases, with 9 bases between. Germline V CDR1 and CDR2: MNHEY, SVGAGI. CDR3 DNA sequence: TGTGCCAGCAGTACCCAACTTACAGATACGCAGTATTTT. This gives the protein CASSTQLTDTQYF.

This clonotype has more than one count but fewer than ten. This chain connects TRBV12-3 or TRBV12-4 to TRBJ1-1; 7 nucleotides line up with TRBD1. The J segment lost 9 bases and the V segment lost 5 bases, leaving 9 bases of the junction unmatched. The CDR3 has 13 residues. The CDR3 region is CASSPRRGQQAFF. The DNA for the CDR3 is TGTGCCAGCAGTCCACGAAGGGGACAGCAAGCTTTCTTT.

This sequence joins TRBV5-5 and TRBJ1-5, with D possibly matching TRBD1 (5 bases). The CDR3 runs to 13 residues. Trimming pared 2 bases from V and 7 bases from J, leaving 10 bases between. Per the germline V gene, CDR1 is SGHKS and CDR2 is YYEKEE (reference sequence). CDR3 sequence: CASSLTDSQPQHF. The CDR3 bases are TGTGCCAGCAGCTTAACTGACAGCCAGCCCCAGCATTTT.

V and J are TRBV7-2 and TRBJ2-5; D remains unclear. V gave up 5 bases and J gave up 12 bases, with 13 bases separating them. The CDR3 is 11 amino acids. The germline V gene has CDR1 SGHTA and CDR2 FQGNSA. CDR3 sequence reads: CASSQIGMEYF. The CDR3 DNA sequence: TGTGCCAGCAGCCAGATTGGTATGGAGTACTTC. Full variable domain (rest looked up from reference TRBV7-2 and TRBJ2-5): GAGVSQSPSNKVTEKGKDVELRCDPISGHTALYWYRQSLGQGLEFLIYFQGNSAPDKSGLPSDRFSAERTGGSVSTLTIQRTQQEDSAVYLCASSQIGMEYFGPGTRLLVL.

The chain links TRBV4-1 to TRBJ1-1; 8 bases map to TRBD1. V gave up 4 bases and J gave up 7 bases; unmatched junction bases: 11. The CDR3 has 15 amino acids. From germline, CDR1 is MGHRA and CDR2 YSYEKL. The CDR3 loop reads CASSPVPGQDDEAFF. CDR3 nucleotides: TGCGCCAGCAGCCCAGTACCGGGACAGGATGATGAAGCTTTCTTT.

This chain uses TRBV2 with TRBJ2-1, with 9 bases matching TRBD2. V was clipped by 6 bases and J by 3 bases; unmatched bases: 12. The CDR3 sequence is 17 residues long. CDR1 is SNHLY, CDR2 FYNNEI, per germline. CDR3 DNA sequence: TGTGCCAGCAGGAGCAAAAAGACTAGCGGTTTCTACAATGAGCAGTTCTTC. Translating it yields CASRSKKTSGFYNEQFF.